The next 20 T cell receptor beta chains were all read from a single sample in a study of lymphopenia after photon versus proton radiotherapy. Assay used: immunoSEQ multiplex PCR; TCRdb lists only in-frame clones, some missing. Of under 70,000 clones listed, just under 95% are singletons. Sequencing used peripheral blood, obtained from a patient treated with photon-based radiotherapy. The receptor source for this set is a woman in her forties with cholangiocarcinoma.

The CDR3, as DNA: TGTGCCAGCAGCCCCGGCCCGACGGGCAATCAGCCCCAGCATTTT. It encodes CASSPGPTGNQPQHF. This chain connects TRBV6-1 to TRBJ1-5; D gene uncertain. The CDR3 spans 15 residues. Germline V CDR1 and CDR2: MNHNS, SASEGT. Trimming left V 6 bases short and J 2 bases short, with 14 bases between.

The CDR3 DNA sequence: TGTGCCAGTAGTATAGGCCCGTGGGACGAGCAGTACTTC. This sequence encodes CASSIGPWDEQYF. The chain couples TRBV19 to TRBJ2-7; D not certain. The CDR3 extends over 13 amino acids. Germline values: CDR1 LNHDA, CDR2 SQIVND (reference sequence). The ends were cut back, 1 base at V and 5 bases at J, with 9 bases in the middle.

The genes are TRBV13 and TRBJ1-4; D unclear. The V end was cut by 0 bases, the J end by 2 bases, with 16 bases between. CDR3 length: 18 residues. Germline CDR1 is PRHDT and CDR2 is FYEKMQ (reference sequence). Here the CDR3 reads CASSLGRETTGTNEKLFF. As DNA, the CDR3 is TGTGCCAGCAGCTTAGGTAGGGAGACAACGGGGACTAATGAAAAACTGTTTTTT.

The V call is TRBV7-3, the J call TRBJ2-1; D is unclear. Germline V gene data show CDR1 as SGHTA and CDR2 as FQGTGA. CDR3 size: 14 residues. The V end lost 5 bases, the J end lost 4 bases, and 12 bases lay between the germline ends. CDR3 protein: CASSPSTSYNEQFF. The CDR3 coding sequence is TGTGCCAGCAGCCCCTCGACCTCATACAATGAGCAGTTCTTC.

This chain joins TRBV5-8 and TRBJ1-2; D uncertain. Germline V gives CDR1 SGHTS, CDR2 YDEGEE. V lost 0 bases and J 6 bases, leaving 9 bases between the germline ends. The CDR3 extends over 13 amino acids. This chain's CDR3 is CASSLDTDHGYTF. The CDR3 DNA sequence: TGTGCCAGCAGCTTGGACACAGACCATGGCTACACCTTC.

J is TRBJ2-3 and V is TRBV9; no reliable D call. The V end lost 4 bases, the J end lost 6 bases, and 12 bases lay between the germline ends. The germline gives CDR1 SGDLS, CDR2 YYNGEE. The CDR3 runs 13 residues. Written as DNA, the CDR3 is TGTGCCAGCAGCCCCCAACTCCTCGATACGCAGTATTTT. It yields the protein CASSPQLLDTQYF.

The chain links TRBV28 to TRBJ1-2; D gene uncertain. V was clipped by 3 bases and J by 7 bases, with 12 bases between them. Germline V gene data show CDR1 as MDHEN and CDR2 as SYDVKM. The CDR3 is made up of 13 amino acids. The CDR3 DNA sequence: TGTGCCAGCAGTTTGCCCCAACCGGTTGGCTACACCTTC. Its protein is CASSLPQPVGYTF.

The chain links TRBV19 to TRBJ1-1; perhaps TRBD1 as D (5 bases). Germline loops: CDR1 LNHDA, CDR2 SQIVND (reference sequence). The CDR3 totals 17 residues. Trimming cost V 2 bases and J 4 bases, with 20 bases left between them. CDR3 in amino acids: CASSIRGPTAGGTEAFF. Here the CDR3 DNA reads TGTGCCAGTAGTATAAGGGGACCGACAGCCGGGGGCACTGAAGCTTTCTTT.

V usage is TRBV28 and J usage is TRBJ2-5, with 10 positions matching TRBD1. V dropped 7 bases and J dropped 7; count of bases not matched to a gene: 15. This CDR3 is 16 amino acids long. The V gene's germline CDR1 is MDHEN and CDR2 SYDVKM. CDR3: CASTDERGQGSGTQYF. CDR3 DNA sequence: TGTGCCAGCACCGATGAGAGGGGACAGGGGTCCGGGACCCAGTACTTC.

The CDR3 nucleotides read TGTGCCAGCAGCTTAGGAGTTTTCGGGGAGCTGTTTTTT. This codes for CASSLGVFGELFF. The V and J genes are TRBV7-8 and TRBJ2-2; D ambiguous. Germline CDR1 reads SGHVS; CDR2 reads FQNEAQ. The CDR3 covers 13 residues. V was trimmed by 1 base and J by 7 bases, leaving 7 bases between them. Full variable domain (missing parts from reference TRBV7-8 and TRBJ2-2): GAGVSQSPRYKVAKRGQDVALRCDPISGHVSLFWYQQALGQGPEFLTYFQNEAQLDKSGLPSDRFFAERPEGSVSTLKIQRTQQEDSAVYLCASSLGVFGELFFGEGSRLTVL.

This chain joins TRBV5-4 and TRBJ1-1; D remains unclear. The CDR3 extends over 13 amino acids. V shed 5 bases and J shed 2 bases, with 10 bases lying between them. Germline CDR1 is SGHNT and CDR2 is YYREEE (reference sequence). The CDR3 reads CASRPGENTEAFF. As DNA, the CDR3 is TGTGCCAGCAGACCCGGGGAAAACACTGAAGCTTTCTTT.

This chain joins TRBV5-1 and TRBJ2-1; 9 bases align to TRBD1. Germline CDR1 reads SGHRS; CDR2 reads YFSETQ. This CDR3 is built from 18 residues. V shed 0 bases, J shed 7 bases, and the junction held 14 bases outside the gene matches. The CDR3 sequence is CASSLDGTGNGLGNEQFF. In DNA, the CDR3 is TGCGCCAGCAGCTTGGATGGGACAGGGAACGGACTGGGGAATGAGCAGTTCTTC.

This rearrangement joins TRBV6-1 to TRBJ1-2, with D maybe TRBD1 (5 bases). The V and J ends lost 4 bases and 0 bases respectively, with 9 bases between them. The CDR3 covers 14 residues. Germline CDR1 is MNHNS and CDR2 is SASEGT. CDR3 sequence: CASSGGSANYGYTF. CDR3 coding DNA: TGTGCCAGCAGTGGGGGGAGCGCTAACTATGGCTACACCTTC.

The chain is built from TRBV15 and TRBJ1-4, with 7 bases that match TRBD1. The V gene end was trimmed by 0 bases and the J gene end by 4 bases; junction bases not matched to a gene: 11. This CDR3 is built from 18 residues. Germline values: CDR1 LNHNV, CDR2 YYDKDF (reference sequence). The CDR3 region is CATSRDGPWDSGNEKLFF. Written as DNA, the CDR3 is TGTGCCACCAGCAGAGATGGGCCCTGGGACAGCGGTAATGAAAAACTGTTTTTT. The complete variable domain, with remaining parts taken from reference TRBV15 and TRBJ1-4, reads DAMVIQNPRYQVTQFGKPVTLSCSQTLNHNVMYWYQQKSSQAPKLLFHYYDKDFNNEADTPDNFQSRRPNTSFCFLDIRSPGLGDTAMYLCATSRDGPWDSGNEKLFFGSGTQLSVL.

This clone was found once. V usage is TRBV6-6 and J usage is TRBJ1-2; TRBD1 matches 9 bases. CDR1 and CDR2 from the germline V gene are MNHNY and SVGAGI (reference sequence). The CDR3 has 15 amino acids. The trim removed 2 bases at V and 5 bases at J, leaving 6 bases unmatched. In DNA, the CDR3 is TGTGCCAGCAGTTACCTACAGGGGGCGGGATATGGCTACACCTTC. Protein product: CASSYLQGAGYGYTF.

The J gene is TRBJ2-7, the V gene TRBV11-2; a possible D gene is TRBD1 (5 bases). The CDR3 consists of 15 residues. CDR1 and CDR2 from the germline V gene are SGHAT and FQNNGV. V was pared by 0 bases and J by 6 bases, with 15 bases between. Written as DNA, the CDR3 is TGTGCCAGCAGCTTAGAAGGGGTAGTCCCAGGCGAGCAGTACTTC. Protein: CASSLEGVVPGEQYF.

The chain recombines TRBV28 with TRBJ2-2, with 8 nucleotides matching TRBD1. Germline assignment: CDR1 MDHEN and CDR2 SYDVKM. There are 15 residues in the CDR3. The V and J ends lost 3 bases and 1 base, in that order; junction bases with no gene match: 1. The CDR3, as DNA: TGTGCCAGCAGTTTGACAGGGGTGAACACCGGGGAGCTGTTTTTT. This encodes CASSLTGVNTGELFF.

V gene TRBV28 combines with J gene TRBJ2-7, with D uncertain. The CDR3 covers 17 residues. In germline, CDR1 is MDHEN, CDR2 SYDVKM. The ends were cut back, 6 bases at V and 0 bases at J, with 21 bases in the middle. The chain's CDR3 is CASSTLKKTVSSYEQYF. The CDR3 DNA is TGTGCCAGCAGCACGTTAAAAAAAACTGTAAGCTCCTACGAGCAGTACTTC.

In its sample, this clone was seen once. The rearrangement links TRBV19 to TRBJ2-2; 8 positions agree with TRBD1. Germline V gene lookup returns CDR1 LNHDA and CDR2 SQIVND (reference sequence). V lost 6 bases and J lost 1; bases outside the gene matches: 4. This CDR3 comprises 15 residues. The CDR3 loop is CASSDRGWNTGELFF. As DNA, the CDR3 is TGTGCCAGTAGCGACAGGGGATGGAACACCGGGGAGCTGTTTTTT.

The rearrangement uses TRBV15 and TRBJ1-2; D is possibly TRBD1 (5 bases). Trimming shortened V by 1 base and J by 0 bases, and 12 bases separated the two germline ends. Germline CDR1 reads LNHNV; CDR2 reads YYDKDF (reference sequence). This CDR3 region has 16 residues. CDR3 sequence (DNA): TGTGCCACCAGCAGAGTGGCGGGGGGGACTAACTATGGCTACACCTTC. Translating it yields CATSRVAGGTNYGYTF.